This is a list of T cell receptor beta chains from one sample in a study of blood T cells in healthy people across ages. TCRdb re-analysed the 5' RACE reads in MiXCR, keeping a single row per CDR3 protein. The sample lists 1,500,000 or so distinct CDR3 sequences, approximately 59% occurring once. Source material: blood. The receptors originated from a man between 18 and 35 years old in good health. Each CDR3 is given with its conserved first and last residue. D genes are given only for firm matches. Part of the rows lack a size; the others show once, few, many or a class for expanded clones.

cdr3_aa: CSAKVVQETQYF
cdr3_nt: TGCAGTGCTAAAGTTGTTCAAGAGACCCAGTACTTC
clone_size: -
d_call: -
j_call: TRBJ2-5
v_call: TRBV20-1

cdr3_aa: CASSPATGGTLLRGYTF
cdr3_nt: TGTGCCAGCAGTCCAGCGACAGGGGGCACTCTCCTTAGAGGCTACACCTTC
clone_size: -
d_call: TRBD1
j_call: TRBJ1-2
v_call: TRBV27

cdr3_aa: CASSVGREGTQYF
cdr3_nt: TGTGCCAGCAGCGTAGGGCGGGAAGGGACCCAGTACTTC
clone_size: -
d_call: -
j_call: TRBJ2-5
v_call: TRBV9

cdr3_aa: CASSQDSGVNYGYTF
cdr3_nt: TGTGCCAGCAGCCAAGATTCGGGGGTTAACTATGGCTACACCTTC
clone_size: -
d_call: -
j_call: TRBJ1-2
v_call: TRBV14

cdr3_aa: CSALAKKGASGNTIYF
cdr3_nt: TGCAGTGCTCTCGCTAAAAAGGGGGCCTCTGGAAACACCATATATTTT
clone_size: -
d_call: TRBD1
j_call: TRBJ1-3
v_call: TRBV20-1

cdr3_aa: CASSPRGEKLFF
cdr3_nt: TGTGCCAGCAGCCCTCGTGGTGAAAAACTGTTTTTT
clone_size: many
d_call: -
j_call: TRBJ1-4
v_call: TRBV4-2

cdr3_aa: CAAQYQETQYF
cdr3_nt: TGCGCCGCCCAGTACCAAGAGACCCAGTACTTC
clone_size: -
d_call: -
j_call: TRBJ2-5
v_call: TRBV11-3

cdr3_aa: CSVVGIGGRAVNEQFF
cdr3_nt: TGCAGCGTTGTAGGGATTGGCGGGAGGGCCGTCAATGAGCAGTTCTTC
clone_size: few
d_call: TRBD2
j_call: TRBJ2-1
v_call: TRBV29-1

cdr3_aa: CASSFGLAGAGELFF
cdr3_nt: TGTGCCAGCAGTTTCGGCCTAGCGGGAGCTGGGGAGCTGTTTTTT
clone_size: -
d_call: TRBD2
j_call: TRBJ2-2
v_call: TRBV27

cdr3_aa: CASSYGGPSGGLTDTQYF
cdr3_nt: TGTGCCAGCAGTTACGGGGGACCTAGCGGGGGCCTCACAGATACGCAGTATTTT
clone_size: -
d_call: TRBD2
j_call: TRBJ2-3
v_call: TRBV6-2/TRBV6-3

cdr3_aa: CATLGAGEFF
cdr3_nt: TGTGCCACCTTAGGGGCTGGGGAGTTCTTC
clone_size: once
d_call: -
j_call: TRBJ2-1
v_call: TRBV28

cdr3_aa: CASSQAAGSNQPQHF
cdr3_nt: TGTGCCAGCAGTCAAGCAGCAGGCAGCAATCAGCCCCAGCATTTT
clone_size: few
d_call: -
j_call: TRBJ1-5
v_call: TRBV4-1

cdr3_aa: CASSHFWLGASTRNEQFF
cdr3_nt: TGTGCCAGCAGTCACTTTTGGTTAGGGGCCTCAACTCGGAATGAGCAGTTCTTC
clone_size: -
d_call: -
j_call: TRBJ2-1
v_call: TRBV27

cdr3_aa: CASSFWRGSTDTQYF
cdr3_nt: TGTGCCAGCAGTTTTTGGCGGGGGAGCACAGATACGCAGTATTTT
clone_size: -
d_call: TRBD2
j_call: TRBJ2-3
v_call: TRBV27

cdr3_aa: CSAAEGYGYTF
cdr3_nt: TGCAGTGCTGCCGAGGGGTATGGCTACACCTTC
clone_size: few
d_call: -
j_call: TRBJ1-2
v_call: TRBV20-1

cdr3_aa: CASSQVQVLKTQYF
cdr3_nt: TGCGCCAGCAGCCAAGTACAAGTTCTGAAGACCCAGTACTTC
clone_size: -
d_call: -
j_call: TRBJ2-5
v_call: TRBV4-1

cdr3_aa: CATSDRTGGSDTQYF
cdr3_nt: TGTGCCACCAGTGATCGGACAGGGGGCTCAGATACGCAGTATTTT
clone_size: -
d_call: TRBD1
j_call: TRBJ2-3
v_call: TRBV24-1

cdr3_aa: CATSRGWAGRETQYF
cdr3_nt: TGTGCCACCAGCAGAGGTTGGGCAGGGAGAGAGACCCAGTACTTC
clone_size: once
d_call: -
j_call: TRBJ2-5
v_call: TRBV15

cdr3_aa: CASSSPRAGNTDTQYF
cdr3_nt: TGCGCCAGCAGCTCGCCGAGGGCGGGAAACACAGATACGCAGTATTTT
clone_size: once
d_call: -
j_call: TRBJ2-3
v_call: TRBV5-1

cdr3_aa: CASSPPRRDQPQHF
cdr3_nt: TGTGCCAGCAGTCCCCCCCGGAGGGACCAGCCCCAGCATTTT
clone_size: -
d_call: -
j_call: TRBJ1-5
v_call: TRBV6-2/TRBV6-3

cdr3_aa: CSARAQYNEQFF
cdr3_nt: TGCAGTGCTAGAGCTCAGTACAATGAGCAGTTCTTC
clone_size: -
d_call: -
j_call: TRBJ2-1
v_call: TRBV20-1

cdr3_aa: CASSQDSLGRANEKLFF
cdr3_nt: TGCGCCAGCAGCCAAGATAGCTTGGGGAGGGCTAATGAAAAACTGTTTTTT
clone_size: once
d_call: -
j_call: TRBJ1-4
v_call: TRBV4-3

cdr3_aa: CASSSGQFRSGANVLTF
cdr3_nt: TGTGCCAGCAGTTCGGGACAGTTTAGAAGTGGGGCCAACGTCCTGACTTTC
clone_size: -
d_call: TRBD1
j_call: TRBJ2-6
v_call: TRBV6-5

cdr3_aa: CASSPGVLNEKLFF
cdr3_nt: TGCGCCAGCAGCCCGGGGGTTCTTAATGAAAAACTGTTTTTT
clone_size: -
d_call: -
j_call: TRBJ1-4
v_call: TRBV5-1

cdr3_aa: CASSFPSGGGRSYEQYF
cdr3_nt: TGTGCCAGCAGTTTCCCCAGCGGAGGGGGGAGATCCTACGAGCAGTACTTC
clone_size: -
d_call: -
j_call: TRBJ2-7
v_call: TRBV28

cdr3_aa: CASSFGTGYGYTF
cdr3_nt: TGTGCCAGCAGTTTCGGGACAGGCTATGGCTACACCTTC
clone_size: many
d_call: TRBD1
j_call: TRBJ1-2
v_call: TRBV12-3/TRBV12-4

cdr3_aa: CASRKRQGNTGELFF
cdr3_nt: TGTGCCAGCAGGAAAAGACAGGGCAACACCGGGGAGCTGTTTTTT
clone_size: -
d_call: TRBD1
j_call: TRBJ2-2
v_call: TRBV6-5

cdr3_aa: CSLHGGGRPAKNIQYF
cdr3_nt: TGCAGCCTCCATGGGGGCGGAAGACCAGCCAAAAACATTCAGTACTTC
clone_size: few
d_call: -
j_call: TRBJ2-4
v_call: TRBV20-1

cdr3_aa: CSVEFSYSGVEEQFF
cdr3_nt: TGCAGCGTAGAGTTTTCTTATAGTGGGGTAGAAGAGCAGTTCTTC
clone_size: few
d_call: -
j_call: TRBJ2-1
v_call: TRBV29-1

cdr3_aa: CASSRYTGTVNTEAFF
cdr3_nt: TGTGCCAGCAGTCGATATACCGGGACGGTGAACACTGAAGCTTTCTTT
clone_size: once
d_call: -
j_call: TRBJ1-1
v_call: TRBV6-2/TRBV6-3

cdr3_aa: CASTPEWGSGGYTF
cdr3_nt: TGTGCCAGCACGCCCGAATGGGGGTCTGGTGGCTACACCTTC
clone_size: few
d_call: -
j_call: TRBJ1-2
v_call: TRBV3-1

cdr3_aa: CASSHPGLNIQYF
cdr3_nt: TGCGCCAGCAGCCACCCGGGACTAAACATTCAGTACTTC
clone_size: few
d_call: -
j_call: TRBJ2-4
v_call: TRBV4-1

cdr3_aa: CASSQDRGTSGETQYF
cdr3_nt: TGTGCCAGCAGCCAAGACCGCGGGACTAGCGGAGAGACCCAGTACTTC
clone_size: few
d_call: TRBD2
j_call: TRBJ2-5
v_call: TRBV4-2

cdr3_aa: CSAWGRQGTNEKLFF
cdr3_nt: TGCAGCGCCTGGGGTCGTCAGGGCACTAATGAAAAACTGTTTTTT
clone_size: -
d_call: -
j_call: TRBJ1-4
v_call: TRBV29-1

cdr3_aa: CACRGKGYEQYF
cdr3_nt: TGTGCCTGCCGGGGTAAGGGCTACGAGCAGTACTTC
clone_size: -
d_call: -
j_call: TRBJ2-7
v_call: TRBV6-5

cdr3_aa: CSAPRGSAGEKLFF
cdr3_nt: TGCAGTGCTCCCCGGGGGTCCGCTGGGGAAAAACTGTTTTTT
clone_size: -
d_call: -
j_call: TRBJ1-4
v_call: TRBV20-1

cdr3_aa: CAISEGTSGVYEQYF
cdr3_nt: TGTGCCATCAGTGAGGGGACTAGCGGGGTCTACGAGCAGTACTTC
clone_size: -
d_call: TRBD2
j_call: TRBJ2-7
v_call: TRBV10-3

cdr3_aa: CAWSVGLNTEAFF
cdr3_nt: TGTGCCTGGAGTGTGGGCTTGAACACTGAAGCTTTCTTT
clone_size: once
d_call: -
j_call: TRBJ1-1
v_call: TRBV30

cdr3_aa: CASREDSYEQYF
cdr3_nt: TGTGCCAGCAGAGAAGACAGCTACGAGCAGTACTTC
clone_size: -
d_call: -
j_call: TRBJ2-7
v_call: TRBV2

cdr3_aa: CASSVDGAGVYEQYF
cdr3_nt: TGCGCCAGCAGCGTTGACGGGGCGGGTGTCTACGAGCAGTACTTC
clone_size: once
d_call: -
j_call: TRBJ2-7
v_call: TRBV5-1

cdr3_aa: CASSLGSGAPTAWELFF
cdr3_nt: TGCGCCAGCAGCTTAGGATCGGGGGCCCCAACCGCCTGGGAGCTGTTTTTT
clone_size: -
d_call: -
j_call: TRBJ2-2
v_call: TRBV5-1

cdr3_aa: CASSAGIYRGLEETQYF
cdr3_nt: TGTGCCAGCAGTGCTGGGATTTACAGGGGGCTCGAGGAGACCCAGTACTTC
clone_size: few
d_call: TRBD1
j_call: TRBJ2-5
v_call: TRBV6-1

cdr3_aa: CSARRETYSEQFF
cdr3_nt: TGCAGTGCTAGGCGGGAGACCTACAGTGAGCAGTTCTTC
clone_size: -
d_call: TRBD2
j_call: TRBJ2-1
v_call: TRBV20-1

cdr3_aa: CASSTRLAGGGEQFF
cdr3_nt: TGTGCCAGCAGTACCCGACTAGCGGGAGGAGGTGAGCAGTTCTTC
clone_size: -
d_call: TRBD2
j_call: TRBJ2-1
v_call: TRBV12-3/TRBV12-4

cdr3_aa: CASSPKWASGRARDNEQFF
cdr3_nt: TGTGCCAGCAGCCCGAAGTGGGCTAGCGGGAGGGCGCGGGACAATGAGCAGTTCTTC
clone_size: -
d_call: TRBD2
j_call: TRBJ2-1
v_call: TRBV7-9

cdr3_aa: CASSPGTGGSEQYF
cdr3_nt: TGCGCCAGCAGCCCCGGGACAGGGGGTAGCGAGCAGTACTTC
clone_size: few
d_call: TRBD1
j_call: TRBJ2-7
v_call: TRBV5-1

cdr3_aa: CASSSGLAPEQYF
cdr3_nt: TGTGCCAGCAGCTCGGGACTAGCGCCCGAGCAGTACTTC
clone_size: once
d_call: TRBD2
j_call: TRBJ2-7
v_call: TRBV11-2

cdr3_aa: CASSQEDWNRNTEAFF
cdr3_nt: TGCGCCAGCAGCCAAGAGGATTGGAATAGAAACACTGAAGCTTTCTTT
clone_size: -
d_call: -
j_call: TRBJ1-1
v_call: TRBV4-1

cdr3_aa: CSVLGLGVYGYTF
cdr3_nt: TGCAGCGTCCTAGGCTTAGGGGTTTATGGCTACACCTTC
clone_size: -
d_call: -
j_call: TRBJ1-2
v_call: TRBV29-1